The following is a T cell receptor beta chain sequence with its context. The antigen is unknown. The V end lost 5 bases, the J end lost 3 bases, and 14 bases lay between the germline ends. Germline V gives CDR1 SEHNR, CDR2 FQNEAQ (reference sequence). The CDR3 length is 14 residues. This entry belongs to a study of T cell repertoires in cytomegalovirus infection. Across the study: CMV infection plus the matching HLA type was flagged by public TCR beta signatures.

From the reads, TCRdb called clonotypes with MiXCR, one entry per CDR3 protein. The sample lists about 700,000 distinct CDR3 sequences, around a third occurring once. This sequence was found in a human donor in good health (CMV status not recorded). Some clones in this sample may be carry-over from other donors' samples. The material sequenced was cultured PBMCs, taken from culture after CMV antigen stimulation. The V and J genes are TRBV7-9 and TRBJ2-7, with D unresolved. The CDR3 here is CASSPWASDYEQYF. CDR3 DNA sequence: TGTGCCAGCAGCCCCTGGGCCTCAGACTACGAGCAGTACTTC.